These 17 T cell receptor beta chains share one sample of origin, sequenced in a study of patients and donors after allogeneic stem cell transplantation. Via MiXCR, TCRdb re-called the RT-PCR reads, giving one row per CDR3 protein. The sample contains under 200,000 distinct CDR3 sequences, roughly 31% of which appear only once. Specimen: blood, either unsorted or a sorted T cell fraction (not recorded which). Receptor source: a human donor who was either an allogeneic HSCT recipient or a stem cell or donor lymphocyte infusion donor (not recorded which). It is not recorded whose cells these are; they may come from a transplant donor.

In its sample, this clonotype was seen many times. The chain combines TRBV12-3 or TRBV12-4 with TRBJ1-2, with D possibly TRBD1 on 6 matching bases. The germline V and J ends were trimmed by 6 bases and 4 bases, with 12 bases remaining between them. This CDR3 region has 13 residues. CDR3 amino acids: CASRSGERYGYTF. The CDR3 region has the DNA TGTGCCAGCAGGTCAGGGGAGCGCTATGGCTACACCTTC.

The chain carries TRBV6-5 and TRBJ2-3; 10 positions match TRBD1. The CDR3 length is 14 residues. CDR1 and CDR2 from the germline V gene are MNHEY and SVGAGI. J gave up 5 bases and V 1 base, and 0 bases lay outside the gene matches. CDR3 residues: CASSYWTGGDTQYF. As DNA, the CDR3 is TGTGCCAGCAGTTACTGGACAGGGGGAGATACGCAGTATTTT.

V is TRBV5-4 and J is TRBJ1-1; TRBD1 agrees at 10 bases. CDR3 length equals 17 residues. CDR1 is SGHNT and CDR2 is YYREEE in the germline V gene (reference sequence). V shed 4 bases, J shed 0 bases, and the junction held 9 bases outside the gene matches. This CDR3 reads CASSLDRGLHMNTEAFF. The CDR3 DNA is TGTGCCAGCAGCCTTGACAGGGGGCTTCACATGAACACTGAAGCTTTCTTT.

The chain recombines TRBV29-1 with TRBJ2-3; maybe TRBD2 (5 bases). V shed 7 bases and J shed 4 bases, with 15 bases lying between them. Germline CDR1 reads SQVTM; CDR2 reads ANQGSEA. The CDR3 runs 13 residues. The CDR3 loop reads CSAARGEADTQYF. CDR3 coding DNA: TGCAGCGCAGCCCGGGGTGAAGCAGATACGCAGTATTTT.

In its sample, this clonotype was seen many times. The chain employs TRBV15 and TRBJ1-1, with D maybe TRBD1 (5 bases). Germline CDR1 LNHNV, CDR2 YYDKDF (reference sequence). This CDR3 is built from 13 residues. The V gene lost 1 base and the J gene lost 8 bases, with 11 bases spanning the gap. CDR3 bases: TGTGCCACCAGCAGAGTGGGGACTGAAGAAGCTTTCTTT. The encoded protein is CATSRVGTEEAFF.

This clonotype was found a few times. The V call is TRBV10-3, the J call TRBJ2-5; TRBD2 aligns across 9 bases. Germline trimming cut 3 bases from V and 3 bases from J; bases unmatched to any gene: 2. The CDR3 is 14 residues long. Looked up from germline, CDR1 is ENHRY and CDR2 is SYGVKD. CDR3 region: CAISDRGGEETQYF. The CDR3 DNA follows: TGTGCCATCAGTGACCGCGGGGGGGAAGAGACCCAGTACTTC.

This clonotype was detected a few times. The chain uses TRBV6-5 and TRBJ2-1; either TRBD1 or TRBD2 may supply D (5 bases each). This CDR3 contains 16 residues. Trimming pared 7 bases from V and 4 bases from J, leaving 20 bases between. Germline CDR1 reads MNHEY; CDR2 reads SVGAGI. The CDR3 coding sequence is TGTGCCAGCACCGACTCGGGGCCCCCCCCTTACAATGAGCAGTTCTTC. Amino acid sequence: CASTDSGPPPYNEQFF.

V gene TRBV18 combines with J gene TRBJ2-1, with 9 positions matching TRBD1. The CDR3 spans 15 residues. CDR1 and CDR2 (germline): KGHSH, LQKENI. The V segment lost 1 base and the J segment 5 bases; nucleotides outside the gene matches: 3. CDR3 amino acids: CASSPRWTGDNEQFF. Here the CDR3 DNA reads TGTGCCAGCTCACCACGCTGGACAGGGGACAATGAGCAGTTCTTC.

This rearrangement joins TRBV10-3 to TRBJ1-5; D is uncertain. The V end was cut by 4 bases, the J end by 0 bases, with 7 bases between. The germline gives CDR1 ENHRY, CDR2 SYGVKD. The CDR3 is made up of 14 amino acids. CDR3 DNA: TGTGCCATCAGTGCAGTGAATAGCAATCAGCCCCAGCATTTT. This codes for CAISAVNSNQPQHF.

The chain couples TRBV27 to TRBJ2-7; D may be TRBD2 (6 bases). Deletions cut 8 bases from V and 2 bases from J, with 10 bases between. The CDR3 contains 12 residues. Germline V gene data show CDR1 as MNHEY and CDR2 as SMNVEV (reference sequence). The CDR3 DNA reads as TGTGCCAGCTCACGGGGGACCTACGAGCAGTACTTC. Its translation: CASSRGTYEQYF.

The chain uses TRBV24-1 and TRBJ2-3; possibly TRBD1 for D (5 bases). The CDR3 is 14 amino acids. CDR1 and CDR2 from the germline V gene are KGHDR and SFDVKD. The V gene lost 4 bases and the J gene lost 5 bases, with 12 bases spanning the gap. The CDR3 loop reads CATSDPRVGDTQYF. In nucleotides, the CDR3 is TGTGCCACCAGTGACCCCAGGGTGGGAGATACGCAGTATTTT.

A word on this clonotype: An end of the junction does not agree with germline; a read error may underlie this. This chain uses TRBV6-5 with TRBJ1-6; D call uncertain. The CDR3 extends over 13 amino acids. CDR1 and CDR2 from the germline V gene are MNHEY and SVGAGI. Here the CDR3 reads CASSYSIYSPLYF. As DNA, the CDR3 is TGTGCCAGCAGTTACTCGATTTATTCACCCCTCTACTTT.

This chain connects TRBV20-1 to TRBJ2-1; 9 nucleotides align to TRBD2. CDR3 size: 14 residues. Germline trimming cut 4 bases from V and 4 bases from J; bases unmatched to any gene: 5. CDR1 DFQATT and CDR2 SNEGSKA come from the germline V gene (reference sequence). CDR3 DNA: TGCAGTGCTACCTTAGCGGGAGTGTACAATGAGCAGTTCTTC. Translating gives CSATLAGVYNEQFF.

In this sample, this clonotype turned up a few times. The V call is TRBV7-2, the J call TRBJ2-3; D unclear. The V and J ends lost 1 base and 4 bases respectively, with 9 bases between them. The CDR3 is 14 amino acids. Germline-derived CDR1 and CDR2 are SGHTA and FQGNSA. Here the CDR3 reads CASSLGRWADTQYF. DNA for the CDR3: TGTGCCAGCAGCTTAGGGAGATGGGCAGATACGCAGTATTTT.

This clonotype appeared many times. J is TRBJ1-1 and V is TRBV12-3 or TRBV12-4; D may be TRBD1 (6 bases). Trimming took 5 bases from V and 3 from J, leaving 16 bases between them. The CDR3 is 15 residues long. The CDR3 reads CASSNVGGRYTEAFF. The CDR3, as DNA: TGTGCCAGCAGTAACGTTGGGGGGCGTTACACTGAAGCTTTCTTT.

This clonotype was recorded many times. The chain employs TRBV29-1 and TRBJ1-2; possibly TRBD1 for D (5 bases). Germline CDR1 reads SQVTM; CDR2 reads ANQGSEA. The CDR3 contains 12 residues. CDR3 residues: CGTPWGGEGYTF. CDR3 DNA sequence: TGCGGAACCCCCTGGGGGGGTGAAGGCTACACCTTC.

This clonotype appeared once. This chain links TRBV27 with TRBJ2-3; 11 positions agree with TRBD1. This CDR3 has 15 residues. CDR1 MNHEY and CDR2 SMNVEV come from the germline V gene (reference sequence). The J segment lost 4 bases and the V segment lost 5 bases, leaving 5 bases of the junction unmatched. The CDR3 region has the DNA TGTGCCAGCAGTAAGGGACAGGGGGGGGCAGATACGCAGTATTTT. Protein sequence: CASSKGQGGADTQYF.